One TCR beta chain is described in this entry. This specimen comes from a study of OX40 agonist ivuxolimab in advanced cancers. This CDR3 has 13 amino acids. The V and J ends lost 0 bases and 4 bases respectively, with 5 bases between them. Germline assignment: CDR1 MNHEY and CDR2 SMNVEV (reference sequence). Libraries were prepared by immunoSEQ multiplex PCR; TCRdb keeps only in-frame clonotypes and omits some of them. The sample has over 40,000 clones, roughly 87% seen once. The sequencing here drew on CD4+ or CD8+ T cells sorted from blood, taken in a trial of the OX40 agonist ivuxolimab. This sequence joins TRBV27 and TRBJ2-3; D call uncertain. The sequence was obtained from an adult with an advanced solid tumor such as melanoma, head and neck, liver or kidney cancer. Written as DNA, the CDR3 is TGTGCCAGCAGTTTATCGCGTCCAGATACGCAGTATTTT. It translates to CASSLSRPDTQYF.